This is a list of T cell receptor beta chains from one sample in a study of T cells in Graves' hyperthyroidism and ophthalmopathy. TCRdb called the multiplex PCR reads again in MiXCR, with one record for every CDR3 protein. The sample has about 610,000 distinct CDR3 sequences, 16% seen once; the top ten hold around 3.5%. Sequenced: blood. The origin of the receptors is a woman aged 40 to 55 with Graves' ophthalmopathy. Both conserved end residues are part of each CDR3. The order of the fields is D gene, V gene, J gene, clone size, CDR3 protein, CDR3 DNA. The D gene is left open where the match is weak. Clone size is not always given. Where it is, it says once, few, many or a class for expanded clones.

.	TRBV6-2/TRBV6-3	TRBJ1-2	few	CASARGNYGYTF	TGTGCCAGCGCCCGAGGGAACTATGGCTACACCTTC
TRBD2	TRBV20-1	TRBJ2-1	.	CSAAGGVAGASNERFF	TGCAGTGCTGCCGGGGGGGTAGCGGGAGCCTCCAATGAGCGGTTCTTC
.	TRBV4-1	TRBJ2-6	.	CASKKVPGANVLTF	TGCGCCAGCAAAAAAGTCCCCGGGGCCAACGTCCTGACTTTC
.	TRBV24-1	TRBJ2-1	few	CATSDLRDAVNNEQFF	TGTGCCACCAGTGATTTGAGGGACGCCGTCAACAATGAGCAGTTCTTC
TRBD1	TRBV18	TRBJ1-2	few	CASSPDRESSGYTF	TGTGCCAGCTCACCAGACAGGGAATCGTCTGGCTACACCTTC
TRBD2	TRBV20-1	TRBJ2-2	.	CSARVRTSGSGTGELFF	TGCAGTGCTAGAGTAAGGACTAGCGGGAGCGGCACCGGGGAGCTGTTTTTT
.	TRBV7-9	TRBJ2-2	many	CASSLIAQGTGELFF	TGTGCCAGCAGCTTAATAGCCCAGGGCACCGGGGAGCTGTTTTTT
.	TRBV5-1	TRBJ1-4	many	CASSVDPLGEKLFF	TGCGCCAGCAGCGTGGACCCCCTAGGGGAAAAACTGTTTTTT
.	TRBV30	TRBJ1-6	.	CAWNQNNSPLHF	TGTGCCTGGAATCAGAATAATTCACCCCTCCACTTT
.	TRBV2	TRBJ1-4	.	CASRPNRVSTNEKLFF	TGTGCCAGCAGACCAAACAGGGTCTCTACTAATGAAAAACTGTTTTTT
TRBD2	TRBV11-2	TRBJ2-2	.	CASSSIGLAGGNTGELFF	TGTGCCAGCAGCTCCATTGGACTAGCGGGGGGGAACACCGGGGAGCTGTTTTTT
.	TRBV5-1	TRBJ1-2	.	CASSFGRDGYTF	TGCGCCAGCAGCTTTGGCCGGGATGGCTACACCTTC
.	TRBV24-1	TRBJ2-7	few	CATSDLPLQLISLYEQYF	TGTGCCACCAGTGATTTGCCCCTACAGCTCATTTCTCTCTACGAGCAGTACTTC
TRBD2	TRBV2	TRBJ2-3	few	CASSDQAGVGTDTQYF	TGTGCCAGCAGTGACCAAGCGGGAGTGGGCACAGATACGCAGTATTTT
.	TRBV5-1	TRBJ2-7	many	CASSLITTAYEQYF	TGCGCCAGCAGCTTGATCACGACCGCCTACGAGCAGTACTTC
.	TRBV29-1	TRBJ2-3	few	CSVGPDFTDTQYF	TGCAGCGTTGGTCCGGACTTCACAGATACGCAGTATTTT
TRBD1	TRBV29-1	TRBJ1-4	few	CSVSGTGNEKLFF	TGCAGCGTGTCGGGGACAGGAAATGAAAAACTGTTTTTT
.	TRBV7-3	TRBJ2-1	few	CASSLRGRANEQFF	TGTGCCAGCAGCTTGAGGGGTCGGGCGAATGAGCAGTTCTTC
TRBD1	TRBV3-1	TRBJ1-4	many	CASSQEQGALNEKLFF	TGTGCCAGCAGCCAGGAACAGGGGGCCCTTAATGAAAAACTGTTTTTT
TRBD1	TRBV6-1	TRBJ2-7	.	CASRDRGIYEQYF	TGTGCCAGCCGGGACAGGGGGATATACGAGCAGTACTTC
.	TRBV7-6	TRBJ2-2	few	CASSLTAGPSTGELFF	TGTGCCAGCAGCTTAACGGCGGGACCCTCGACCGGGGAGCTGTTTTTT
.	TRBV5-1	TRBJ1-6	few	CASSLAPGTSPLHF	TGCGCCAGCAGCTTGGCCCCAGGGACGTCACCCCTCCACTTT
.	TRBV6-1	TRBJ1-1	many	CASSERAGVPNTEAFF	TGTGCCAGCAGTGAAAGGGCAGGGGTCCCGAACACTGAAGCTTTCTTT
.	TRBV12-3/TRBV12-4	TRBJ2-7	.	CASSPDSYEQHF	TGTGCCAGCAGTCCGGACAGTTACGAGCAGCACTTC
.	TRBV28	TRBJ1-1	once	CACSLPGTEAFF	TGTGCCTGCAGCCTCCCCGGCACTGAAGCTTTCTTT
TRBD1	TRBV7-2	TRBJ2-5	.	CASSRGGIGQETQYF	TGTGCCAGCAGTCGAGGGGGCATCGGCCAAGAGACCCAGTACTTC
.	TRBV2	TRBJ1-6	many	CASRAFNNSPLHF	TGTGCCAGCCGCGCATTCAATAATTCACCCCTCCACTTT
TRBD1	TRBV11-2	TRBJ1-1	many	CASSPTGEGGTEAFF	TGTGCCAGCAGTCCCACAGGGGAAGGGGGCACTGAAGCTTTCTTT
.	TRBV5-1	TRBJ2-2	few	CASSLGQEVAGELFF	TGCGCCAGCAGCTTGGGCCAGGAGGTAGCCGGGGAGCTGTTTTTT
TRBD2	TRBV6-1	TRBJ2-1	few	CASRTLAGVGANEQFF	TGTGCCAGCAGGACCTTAGCGGGAGTAGGGGCAAATGAGCAGTTCTTC
TRBD1	TRBV2	TRBJ2-7	many	CASSWTGWPYEQYF	TGTGCCAGCAGTTGGACAGGGTGGCCCTACGAGCAGTACTTC
.	TRBV28	TRBJ1-5	.	CASRTDGAGRQPQHF	TGTGCCAGCAGGACTGATGGGGCAGGTCGTCAGCCCCAGCATTTT
.	TRBV18	TRBJ2-5	.	CASSMGMRETQYF	TGTGCCAGCTCAATGGGTATGAGGGAGACCCAGTACTTC
TRBD2	TRBV28	TRBJ2-7	.	CASSGGTSGPYEQYF	TGTGCCAGCAGTGGAGGGACTAGCGGCCCCTACGAGCAGTACTTC
.	TRBV18	TRBJ1-3	.	CASSPPPAGSSFLPIYF	TGTGCCAGCTCACCACCGCCAGCAGGATCATCTTTCCTCCCCATATATTTT
.	TRBV24-1	TRBJ2-1	many	CATSDIPTHRNARQFF	TGTGCCACCAGTGATATACCTACCCACAGGAACGCCAGACAGTTCTTC
.	TRBV7-6	TRBJ1-3	many	CASSLGRGKGNTIYF	TGTGCCAGCAGCTTAGGCAGGGGTAAAGGAAACACCATATATTTT
.	TRBV10-3	TRBJ1-2	.	CAIKPGLGAHGYTF	TGTGCCATCAAGCCCGGCCTTGGAGCGCATGGCTACACCTTC
TRBD1	TRBV13	TRBJ2-7	many	CASRATGAYEQYF	TGTGCCAGCAGAGCGACAGGGGCCTACGAGCAGTACTTC
.	TRBV18	TRBJ1-1	many	CASSLQWTGNTEAFF	TGTGCCAGCTCACTCCAGTGGACGGGAAACACTGAAGCTTTCTTT
.	TRBV6-2/TRBV6-3	TRBJ1-4	few	CASNVPGEEEKNEKLFF	TGTGCCAGCAACGTCCCCGGGGAAGAAGAAAAAAATGAAAAACTGTTTTTT
.	TRBV5-1	TRBJ2-5	.	CASSLGGVVQETQYF	TGCGCCAGCAGCTTGGGTGGGGTCGTACAAGAGACCCAGTACTTC
TRBD2	TRBV3-1	TRBJ2-1	once	CASSHMTSGVYNEQFF	TGTGCCAGCAGCCACATGACTAGCGGGGTTTACAATGAGCAGTTCTTC
TRBD2	TRBV6-1	TRBJ2-7	.	CASRPWGLAGKSNEQYF	TGTGCCAGCAGACCCTGGGGACTAGCGGGAAAATCTAACGAGCAGTACTTC
.	TRBV14	TRBJ2-5	few	CASSPQLRREETQYF	TGTGCCAGCAGCCCCCAGTTGCGGAGGGAAGAGACCCAGTACTTC
.	TRBV20-1	TRBJ2-3	many	CSVSESTDTQYF	TGCAGTGTGTCCGAGAGCACAGATACGCAGTATTTT
.	TRBV7-9	TRBJ2-4	.	CASSSTGENIQYF	TGTGCCAGCAGTTCCACCGGGGAAAACATTCAGTACTTC
.	TRBV6-2/TRBV6-3	TRBJ1-5	few	CASSYSGQNSNQPQHF	TGTGCCAGCAGTTACTCCGGACAGAATAGCAATCAGCCCCAGCATTTT
.	TRBV18	TRBJ2-3	.	CASSLFTGTQYF	TGTGCCAGCTCACTTTTCACAGGTACGCAGTATTTT
.	TRBV7-6	TRBJ2-2	few	CASSFTGAGELFF	TGTGCCAGCAGCTTTACCGGGGCCGGGGAGCTGTTTTTT
TRBD1	TRBV6-1	TRBJ1-2	.	CASSFQIGQGLDYTF	TGTGCCAGCAGTTTTCAAATCGGACAGGGGCTAGACTACACCTTC
.	TRBV2	TRBJ2-7	.	CVSSSPYEQYF	TGTGTCAGCAGCTCCCCCTACGAGCAGTACTTC
TRBD2	TRBV7-2	TRBJ2-1	many	CASSLGGTSGEQFF	TGTGCCAGCAGCTTAGGTGGGACTAGCGGGGAGCAGTTCTTC
.	TRBV5-1	TRBJ1-1	.	CASSPSAGVNTEAFF	TGCGCCAGCAGCCCAAGTGCGGGGGTGAACACTGAAGCTTTCTTT
.	TRBV3-1	TRBJ1-1	many	CASSPYGIPEAFF	TGTGCCAGCAGCCCTTACGGGATCCCTGAAGCTTTCTTT
TRBD1	TRBV20-1	TRBJ1-1	many	CSAKRDRRVTEAFF	TGCAGTGCTAAACGGGACAGAAGGGTCACTGAAGCTTTCTTT
.	TRBV6-6	TRBJ2-1	few	CASSYSPARGEQFF	TGTGCCAGCAGTTACTCACCTGCCCGGGGTGAGCAGTTCTTC
.	TRBV6-1	TRBJ2-3	.	CASKAVGDTQYF	TGTGCCAGCAAAGCTGTTGGAGATACGCAGTATTTT
.	TRBV4-1	TRBJ2-7	.	CASSQDPRGATLGEQYF	TGCGCCAGCAGCCAAGATCCGAGGGGGGCGACCTTGGGGGAGCAGTACTTC